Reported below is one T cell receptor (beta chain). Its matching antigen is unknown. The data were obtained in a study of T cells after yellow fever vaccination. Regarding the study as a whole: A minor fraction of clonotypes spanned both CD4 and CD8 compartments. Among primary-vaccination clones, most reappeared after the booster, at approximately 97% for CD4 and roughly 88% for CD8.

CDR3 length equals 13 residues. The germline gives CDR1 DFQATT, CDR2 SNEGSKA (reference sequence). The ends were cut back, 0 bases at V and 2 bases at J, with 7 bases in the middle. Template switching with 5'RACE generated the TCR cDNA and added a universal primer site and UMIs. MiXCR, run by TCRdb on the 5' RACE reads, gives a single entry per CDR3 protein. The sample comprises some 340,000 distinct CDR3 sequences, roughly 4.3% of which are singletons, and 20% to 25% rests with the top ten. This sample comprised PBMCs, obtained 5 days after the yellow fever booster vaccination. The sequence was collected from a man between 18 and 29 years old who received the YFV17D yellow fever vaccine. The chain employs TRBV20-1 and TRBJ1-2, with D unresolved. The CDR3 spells CSARDWLNYGYTF. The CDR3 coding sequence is TGCAGTGCTAGAGATTGGTTAAACTATGGCTACACCTTC.